The rows below give T cell receptor beta chains drawn from one sample of a study of tumor-infiltrating lymphocytes in primary liver carcinoma. TCRdb re-derived calls from the multiplex PCR reads in MiXCR, one entry per CDR3 protein. Among 95,000 to 150,000 distinct CDR3 sequences listed, 64% were seen once. The sequencing input was liver tumor tissue from sampling region 3. Source of these receptors: a woman aged 55-75 years with primary liver carcinoma and hepatitis B virus infection. Each CDR3 is given with its conserved first and last residue. The order of the fields is J gene, V gene, D gene, clone size, CDR3 protein, CDR3 DNA. D genes are given only for firm matches. Size is stated for part of the rows, as once, few or many counts, or as a class when the clone is expanded.

TRBJ1-2 TRBV7-9 NA NA CASSFRKGAGYTF TGTGCCAGCAGCTTTAGGAAAGGGGCTGGCTACACCTTC
TRBJ2-1 TRBV11-1 NA NA CASNAQDSYNEQFF TGTGCCAGCAACGCTCAGGACTCCTACAATGAGCAGTTCTTC
TRBJ2-3 TRBV4-1 TRBD1 medium-sized CASSQDPYRGRADTQYF TGCGCCAGCAGCCAAGATCCCTACAGGGGGCGAGCGGATACGCAGTATTTT
TRBJ2-1 TRBV2 NA NA CANSDRQGSVNEQFF TGTGCCAACAGTGACCGGCAGGGGTCCGTCAATGAGCAGTTCTTC
TRBJ1-3 TRBV4-2 NA NA CASSPKTWVGNSIYF TGTGCCAGCAGCCCTAAGACATGGGTCGGAAACAGCATATATTTT
TRBJ1-6 TRBV6-6 TRBD1 few CASSTTTGGSGSPLHF TGTGCCAGTAGTACCACAACAGGGGGCTCGGGGTCACCCCTCCACTTT
TRBJ1-2 TRBV30 NA NA CAWRRTGFYGYIF TGTGCCTGGAGACGAACCGGTTTCTATGGCTACATCTTC
TRBJ2-1 TRBV20-1 TRBD2 few CSAREAGGRNEQFF TGCAGTGCTAGGGAAGCGGGAGGACGGAATGAGCAGTTCTTC
TRBJ2-5 TRBV30 NA NA CAWSRDTQETQYF TGTGCCTGGAGCCGGGACACCCAAGAGACCCAGTACTTC
TRBJ1-6 TRBV28 TRBD1 NA CASSNLLGQGLNSPLHF TGTGCCAGCAGTAACCTCTTGGGACAGGGATTGAATTCACCCCTCCACTTT
TRBJ2-7 TRBV4-2 TRBD2 many CASSQDTTSGVLREQYF TGTGCCAGCAGCCAAGATACGACTAGCGGGGTCCTGAGGGAGCAGTACTTC
TRBJ2-7 TRBV11-1 NA medium-sized CASSLAEADEQYF TGTGCCAGCAGCTTAGCGGAGGCGGACGAGCAGTACTTC
TRBJ2-5 TRBV28 NA NA CASSLAGEIKGETQYF TGTGCCAGCAGTTTAGCAGGGGAAATCAAAGGAGAGACCCAGTACTTC
TRBJ2-1 TRBV6-5 NA NA CANSYGAYNEQFF TGTGCCAATAGTTACGGGGCGTACAATGAGCAGTTCTTC
TRBJ1-2 TRBV28 NA NA CASSPGTPYGYTF TGTGCCAGCAGCCCCGGGACGCCCTATGGCTACACCTTC
TRBJ2-3 TRBV7-9 NA NA CASSSPAGMSTDTRYF TGTGCCAGCAGCTCCCCCGCAGGGATGAGCACAGATACGCGGTATTTT
TRBJ1-5 TRBV2 TRBD1 many CASSERPQGDQPQHF TGTGCCAGCAGTGAACGACCTCAGGGGGATCAGCCCCAGCATTTT
TRBJ2-5 TRBV29-1 NA NA CNVENQETQYF TGCAACGTTGAAAACCAAGAGACCCAGTACTTT
TRBJ2-1 TRBV11-3 TRBD2 once CASSLETSGLNDQFF TGTGCTAGCAGCTTAGAGACTAGCGGGCTGAATGATCAGTTCTTC
TRBJ1-5 TRBV2 NA NA CASSPNSNQPQHF TGTGCCAGCAGCCCGAATAGCAATCAGCCCCAGCATTTT
TRBJ1-2 TRBV2 NA NA CASSPDRNPNYGYTF TGTGCCAGCAGTCCAGACCGGAACCCTAACTATGGCTACACCTTC
TRBJ2-3 TRBV11-2 NA NA CASNFLGSDTQYF TGTGCCAGCAACTTCCTCGGGTCAGATACGCAGTATTTT
TRBJ1-1 TRBV18 NA NA CASSPEVGMDTEAFF TGTGCCAGCTCACCAGAGGTTGGAATGGACACTGAAGCTTTCTTT
TRBJ2-1 TRBV29-1 TRBD2 NA CSAESRTSAYEQFF TGCAGCGCCGAATCCAGGACTAGCGCCTATGAGCAGTTCTTC
TRBJ1-1 TRBV5-1 NA NA CTSSTTGNFEAFF TGCACCAGCAGCACGACAGGTAACTTTGAAGCTTTCTTT
TRBJ1-1 TRBV13 TRBD1 NA CANSPRGTASTKAFF TGTGCCAACAGCCCTAGAGGGACAGCTTCCACTAAAGCTTTCTTC
TRBJ2-1 TRBV12-3/TRBV12-4 TRBD2 NA CASSSSPGTSGSEGPANEQFF TGTGCCAGCAGTTCCTCCCCCGGGACTAGCGGGAGTGAAGGACCCGCCAATGAGCAGTTCTTC
TRBJ1-2 TRBV11-2 NA few CASSLDGGGGYTF TGTGCCAGCAGTCTTGACGGGGGAGGGGGCTACACCTTC
TRBJ1-1 TRBV6-2/TRBV6-3 NA many CASSYRGASTEAFF TGTGCCAGCAGTTACCGGGGTGCGAGCACTGAAGCTTTCTTT
TRBJ2-7 TRBV6-1 TRBD2 NA CAGNPIAGVAYEQYF TGTGCCGGCAATCCAATAGCGGGAGTAGCCTACGAGCAGTACTTC
TRBJ2-3 TRBV5-4 NA NA CASSLGLAGGMTSTDTQYF TGTGCCAGCAGCTTGGGGCTAGCAGGGGGGATGACCAGCACAGATACGCAGTATTTT
TRBJ2-5 TRBV28 NA NA CASQDDVGRETQYF TGTGCCAGCCAGGACGACGTAGGGCGAGAGACCCAGTACTTC
TRBJ1-2 TRBV11-2 NA NA CGSSLEPSNYGYNF TGTGGCAGCAGCTTAGAGCCTAGTAACTATGGCTACAACTTC
TRBJ1-2 TRBV5-6 NA many CASSPLRDRILNYGYTF TGTGCCAGCAGCCCACTCCGGGACCGGATCCTTAACTATGGCTACACCTTC
TRBJ1-1 TRBV6-1 NA many CASSERWTGSTEAFF TGTGCCAGCAGTGAACGGTGGACGGGAAGCACTGAAGCTTTCTTT
TRBJ1-2 TRBV30 NA many CAWSKGWNYGYTF TGTGCCTGGAGTAAAGGGTGGAACTATGGCTACACCTTC
TRBJ1-1 TRBV28 TRBD1 NA CASTYRQGKNKAFF TGTGCCAGCACTTACCGACAGGGGAAGAACAAAGCTTTCTTT
TRBJ2-1 TRBV11-2 TRBD2 NA CASSLEGGCIGGQFF TGTGCCAGCAGCTTAGAGGGAGGGTGTATAGGTGGGCAGTTCTTT
TRBJ2-1 TRBV11-3 TRBD2 NA CASSLGTSGKLELFF TGTGCCAGCAGCTTAGGAACTAGCGGGAAACTTGAACTGTTCTTC
TRBJ2-7 TRBV7-9 NA NA CASSRDAWSSYEQHF TGTGCCAGCAGCAGGGACGCCTGGAGCTCCTACGAGCAGCACTTC
TRBJ1-2 TRBV4-1 NA NA CASGRIHGDYGYTF TGCGCGAGCGGCCGAATCCACGGAGACTATGGCTACACCTTC
TRBJ2-1 TRBV12-3/TRBV12-4 TRBD2 many CASSLYVGSGSDEQFF TGTGCCAGCAGTTTATATGTTGGTAGCGGGAGCGATGAGCAGTTCTTC
TRBJ1-1 TRBV12-3/TRBV12-4 NA many CASSLDGGAFF TGTGCCAGCAGTTTGGACGGGGGGGCTTTCTTT
TRBJ2-1 TRBV6-2/TRBV6-3 NA NA CASSPGAYNEQFF TGTGCCAGCAGCCCTGGGGCATACAATGAGCAGTTCTTC
TRBJ2-7 TRBV15 NA NA CATSRGTWVPGYEQYF TGTGCCACCAGCAGGGGAACATGGGTCCCCGGCTACGAGCAGTACTTC
TRBJ2-3 TRBV5-1 TRBD2 NA CAGSLHGGSPDTQYF TGCGCCGGCAGCTTGCATGGCGGGAGTCCAGATACGCAGTATTTT
TRBJ2-3 TRBV20-1 TRBD1 NA CSADGTGDGDTQYF TGCAGTGCTGACGGGACAGGGGATGGAGATACGCAGTATTTT
TRBJ2-3 TRBV10-3 TRBD2 once CAISGAVRLAGGRRTDTQYF TGTGCCATCAGTGGTGCAGTCCGACTAGCGGGAGGGCGTCGCACAGATACGCAGTATTTT
TRBJ1-1 TRBV11-2 NA once CASSPYQHGYLRFWDYEAFF TGTGCGAGCAGCCCATATCAGCACGGATACCTTCGCTTTTGGGACTATGAAGCTTTCTTT
TRBJ2-5 TRBV11-2 NA few CASSLVGGGRETQYF TGTGCCAGCAGCTTAGTCGGGGGCGGGAGAGAGACCCAGTACTTC
TRBJ1-1 TRBV14 NA many CASSPKGVNTEAFF TGTGCCAGCAGCCCAAAGGGGGTGAACACTGAAGCTTTCTTT
TRBJ2-3 TRBV4-1 NA NA CASSQVWDRGLTDTQYF TGCGCCAGCAGCCAAGTTTGGGATAGGGGACTCACAGATACGCAGTATTTT